These T cell receptor beta chains were read from a single sample in a study of tumor-infiltrating lymphocytes in primary liver carcinoma. TCRdb recomputed calls from the multiplex PCR reads with MiXCR, one row per CDR3 protein. The data contain more than 85,000 distinct CDR3 sequences, roughly four fifths of them seen just once; the ten biggest clones take up approximately 20%. The specimen sequenced was liver tumor tissue from sampling region 3. These receptors all come from a man aged 40-49 years with primary liver carcinoma and hepatitis B virus infection. The CDR3 runs from the conserved cysteine through the conserved F or W. The D gene is left open where the match is weak. Clone sizes are given selectively: once, few, many, or a class where the clone is expanded.

CDR3nt: TGCAGCATTGAGGGTGGGGAGCATCCGTTCACAGATACGCAGTATTTT; CDR3aa: CSIEGGEHPFTDTQYF; d_gene: -; v_gene: TRBV29-1; j_gene: TRBJ2-3; abundance: -
CDR3nt: TGTGCCAGCGGTCCGCCGGGACAGGGCTCCAACAATGAGCAGTACTTC; CDR3aa: CASGPPGQGSNNEQYF; d_gene: TRBD1; v_gene: TRBV6-2/TRBV6-3; j_gene: TRBJ2-7; abundance: -
CDR3nt: TGTGCCAGCAGTTACGGAGGTAGGGGACATACCTACGAGCATTACTTC; CDR3aa: CASSYGGRGHTYEHYF; d_gene: -; v_gene: TRBV6-5; j_gene: TRBJ2-7; abundance: few
CDR3nt: TGTGCCAGCAGCCACCGCCTTGGCTACCCAGAGACCGAGTACTTC; CDR3aa: CASSHRLGYPETEYF; d_gene: -; v_gene: TRBV4-2; j_gene: TRBJ2-5; abundance: -
CDR3nt: TGTGCCAGCAGCTTAAGACTAGCGGGAACAGATACGCAGTATTTT; CDR3aa: CASSLRLAGTDTQYF; d_gene: TRBD2; v_gene: TRBV11-2; j_gene: TRBJ2-3; abundance: -
CDR3nt: TGTGGCACCCGACCGCGGGAGAGGGGCACAGATACGCAGTATTTT; CDR3aa: CGTRPRERGTDTQYF; d_gene: TRBD2; v_gene: TRBV29-1; j_gene: TRBJ2-3; abundance: -
CDR3nt: TGTACCAGCAGCCTTGAGGGGGGAGAAGGAGATACGCAGTGTTTT; CDR3aa: CTSSLEGGEGDTQCF; d_gene: -; v_gene: TRBV4-2; j_gene: TRBJ2-3; abundance: -
CDR3nt: TGTAGCGTTAACAACAGGGTCGGCAACGAAGCCCAGTACTTC; CDR3aa: CSVNNRVGNEAQYF; d_gene: -; v_gene: TRBV29-1; j_gene: TRBJ2-5; abundance: once
CDR3nt: TGCAACATTGAATTAGCCGGGTTCTATGGCTACACCTTC; CDR3aa: CNIELAGFYGYTF; d_gene: -; v_gene: TRBV29-1; j_gene: TRBJ1-2; abundance: few
CDR3nt: TGTGCCAGCAGCTTAGGATGGAAAGGGGAAAACGTACAGTACTTC; CDR3aa: CASSLGWKGENVQYF; d_gene: -; v_gene: TRBV11-2; j_gene: TRBJ2-7; abundance: -
CDR3nt: TGTGTCAGCAGCTTGGGGGCGGGGGACAGCTTTCGAGAGCAGTACTTC; CDR3aa: CVSSLGAGDSFREQYF; d_gene: -; v_gene: TRBV5-4; j_gene: TRBJ2-7; abundance: once
CDR3nt: TGTGCCAGCAACTTCGCGGACACCGGGGAGCTGTTTTTT; CDR3aa: CASNFADTGELFF; d_gene: -; v_gene: TRBV5-6; j_gene: TRBJ2-2; abundance: -
CDR3nt: TGCACCAGTAGCTTGGCCCGCGCCCAGCGGGGTCAACAGCCCCAGCATTTT; CDR3aa: CTSSLARAQRGQQPQHF; d_gene: -; v_gene: TRBV5-1; j_gene: TRBJ1-5; abundance: -
CDR3nt: TGTGCCAACACCCTGGGATTTACTGGGGCCAACTTCCTGACTTTC; CDR3aa: CANTLGFTGANFLTF; d_gene: -; v_gene: TRBV12-3/TRBV12-4; j_gene: TRBJ2-6; abundance: -
CDR3nt: TGTGCCAGTAGTGACATCCGGGACAGGGAATCCTCAACTAATGAAAAACTGTTTTTT; CDR3aa: CASSDIRDRESSTNEKLFF; d_gene: TRBD1; v_gene: TRBV6-1; j_gene: TRBJ1-4; abundance: -
CDR3nt: TGTGCCAGCACCCACAGGGGACAGGGGATTGGTCGGGCCAACGTCCTGACTTTC; CDR3aa: CASTHRGQGIGRANVLTF; d_gene: TRBD1; v_gene: TRBV6-5; j_gene: TRBJ2-6; abundance: once
CDR3nt: TGCGCCATCAGCCAAGAGGTGAAGGGGAGCCATGGCTATACCTTC; CDR3aa: CAISQEVKGSHGYTF; d_gene: -; v_gene: TRBV4-3; j_gene: TRBJ1-2; abundance: -
CDR3nt: TGTGCCAGCAGACTAGGACTAGCGGGAAGGGTTTGGCAGTTCTTC; CDR3aa: CASRLGLAGRVWQFF; d_gene: TRBD2; v_gene: TRBV12-3/TRBV12-4; j_gene: TRBJ2-1; abundance: -
CDR3nt: TGCAGCTCCGGCGCTAGCACAGATACTCTGTATTTT; CDR3aa: CSSGASTDTLYF; d_gene: -; v_gene: TRBV29-1; j_gene: TRBJ2-3; abundance: -
CDR3nt: TGTGCTTGGAGGCTGAGAGGGGGTGGAAACACCATATATTTC; CDR3aa: CAWRLRGGGNTIYF; d_gene: -; v_gene: TRBV30; j_gene: TRBJ1-3; abundance: -
CDR3nt: TGCGCCAGCAATGGGCGGGGAAATGCCGGGGAGCTGTTTTTT; CDR3aa: CASNGRGNAGELFF; d_gene: -; v_gene: TRBV4-1; j_gene: TRBJ2-2; abundance: once
CDR3nt: TGCGCCAGCAGCCAAGTACAGGGACAGGGGGCTGGAAACACCATATATTTT; CDR3aa: CASSQVQGQGAGNTIYF; d_gene: TRBD1; v_gene: TRBV4-3; j_gene: TRBJ1-3; abundance: -
CDR3nt: TGCAGTGCTAGTCAAGCACTAGCGGGTACCTACGAGCAGTACTTC; CDR3aa: CSASQALAGTYEQYF; d_gene: TRBD2; v_gene: TRBV20-1; j_gene: TRBJ2-7; abundance: -
CDR3nt: TGTGCCAGCAGTGAAGGCTTGGCGGGAAAGGGAAATGAGCAGTTCTTC; CDR3aa: CASSEGLAGKGNEQFF; d_gene: -; v_gene: TRBV2; j_gene: TRBJ2-1; abundance: -
CDR3nt: TGCGACAGCAGCCCACTTCCGGGACGGCAAGAGAGCCAGTACTTC; CDR3aa: CDSSPLPGRQESQYF; d_gene: -; v_gene: TRBV4-1; j_gene: TRBJ2-5; abundance: once
CDR3nt: TGCGCCTGCAGCCAAGATTTAAACACTCCAGAAACGCAGTATTTT; CDR3aa: CACSQDLNTPETQYF; d_gene: -; v_gene: TRBV4-3; j_gene: TRBJ2-3; abundance: -
CDR3nt: TGTGCCTGGAGACGGAAGGGTAGTTCTTGGGCCAACGTCCTGACTTTC; CDR3aa: CAWRRKGSSWANVLTF; d_gene: -; v_gene: TRBV30; j_gene: TRBJ2-6; abundance: -
CDR3nt: TGTGCCAGCAATCCCCGGTCAGCCCCAGTGGTGACCCAGTACTTC; CDR3aa: CASNPRSAPVVTQYF; d_gene: -; v_gene: TRBV11-2; j_gene: TRBJ2-5; abundance: -
CDR3nt: TGTGTCACACGGGGACAGGGGGCGCACGAGCAGTTCTTC; CDR3aa: CVTRGQGAHEQFF; d_gene: TRBD1; v_gene: TRBV24-1; j_gene: TRBJ2-1; abundance: -
CDR3nt: TGTGCCAGCAGCCTACGGGGTAACCCACACCTCCACTTT; CDR3aa: CASSLRGNPHLHF; d_gene: -; v_gene: TRBV5-5; j_gene: TRBJ1-6; abundance: -
CDR3nt: TGTGCCTGCAGTAGAGGGGGGACTACTGAAGCTTTCTTT; CDR3aa: CACSRGGTTEAFF; d_gene: -; v_gene: TRBV6-6; j_gene: TRBJ1-1; abundance: -
CDR3nt: TGCAGCGCCCTCTTCGGGATCGAGCAGTACTTC; CDR3aa: CSALFGIEQYF; d_gene: -; v_gene: TRBV29-1; j_gene: TRBJ2-7; abundance: -
CDR3nt: TGCGCCAGCAGCTTGTCTCAAGCAGATATAAAGTATTTT; CDR3aa: CASSLSQADIKYF; d_gene: -; v_gene: TRBV5-1; j_gene: TRBJ2-3; abundance: once
CDR3nt: TGTGCCAGCAGCTTTAAAGAGACCCAGTACTTC; CDR3aa: CASSFKETQYF; d_gene: -; v_gene: TRBV9; j_gene: TRBJ2-5; abundance: many
CDR3nt: TGTGCCAGCAGTTACTCGAATGTGCTATCGGTCTCCTACAATGAGCAGTTCTTC; CDR3aa: CASSYSNVLSVSYNEQFF; d_gene: -; v_gene: TRBV6-6; j_gene: TRBJ2-1; abundance: -
CDR3nt: TGTGTCAGCAGCAGGGACTGGGGGATTGAGACCCAGTACTTC; CDR3aa: CVSSRDWGIETQYF; d_gene: -; v_gene: TRBV7-8; j_gene: TRBJ2-5; abundance: few